One sample yielded the 8 T cell receptor beta chains listed below, sequenced in a study of low-dose radiotherapy and immunotherapy resistance in tumors. Time point noted: before trial treatment. TRAV- and TRBV-specific primers primed first-strand cDNA, covering alpha and beta chains. TCRs were put through approximately 21 PCR cycles of amplification with Phusion. A constant-region primer and the V-primer adapter served as the primer pair. Each CDR3 protein gets one entry after TCRdb re-called the reads with MiXCR. The sample has fewer than 90,000 distinct CDR3 sequences, less than 35% seen once. Sample: PBMCs, taken before treatment. The receptor source for this set is a female donor with ovarian cancer.

This sequence joins TRBV11-2 and TRBJ2-3; no firm D call. CDR3 length: 12 amino acids. Trimming cost V 2 bases and J 6 bases, with 6 bases left between them. Germline V gene lookup returns CDR1 SGHAT and CDR2 FQNNGV. In DNA form, the CDR3 reads TGTGCCAGCAGCTTATTCGGGGATACGCAGTATTTT. Protein: CASSLFGDTQYF.

The sample holds one count of this clonotype. The V and J genes are TRBV3-1 and TRBJ2-1; 9 bases map to TRBD2. The germline CDR1 and CDR2 sequences are LGHDT and YNNKEL (reference sequence). V lost 0 bases and J lost 3; bases outside the gene matches: 9. The CDR3 spans 18 residues. The CDR3: CASSQDIGSGRHYNEQFF. The DNA of the CDR3 is TGTGCCAGCAGCCAAGATATTGGTAGCGGGAGACACTACAATGAGCAGTTCTTC.

This chain uses TRBV7-3 with TRBJ2-1; TRBD1 matches 8 bases. The J segment lost 1 base and the V segment lost 3 bases, leaving 2 bases of the junction unmatched. The V gene's germline CDR1 is SGHTA and CDR2 FQGTGA. The CDR3 sequence is 15 residues long. Here the CDR3 reads CASSFDRGSYNEQFF. The CDR3 bases are TGTGCCAGCAGCTTCGACAGGGGTTCCTACAATGAGCAGTTCTTC. Full variable domain (remainder filled in from reference TRBV7-3 and TRBJ2-1): GAGVSQTPSNKVTEKGKYVELRCDPISGHTALYWYRQSLGQGPEFLIYFQGTGAADDSGLPNDRFFAVRPEGSVSTLKIQRTERGDSAVYLCASSFDRGSYNEQFFGPGTRLTVL.

The chain is built from TRBV28 and TRBJ2-5, with D possibly TRBD2 on 5 matching bases. Germline V gene lookup returns CDR1 MDHEN and CDR2 SYDVKM. The CDR3 runs to 15 residues. Trimming pared 3 bases from V and 5 bases from J, leaving 16 bases between. This CDR3 is CASSFVDGVWETQYF. CDR3 sequence (DNA): TGTGCCAGCAGTTTTGTTGACGGGGTGTGGGAGACCCAGTACTTC.

This clonotype appeared many times. The J gene is TRBJ2-4, the V gene TRBV9; possible D gene TRBD1, 6 bases. In germline, CDR1 is SGDLS, CDR2 YYNGEE. The CDR3 runs 16 residues. Trimming pared 0 bases from V and 5 bases from J, leaving 15 bases between. In DNA, the CDR3 is TGTGCCAGCAGCGTAGCCCCCGGGACAAGGGAAAACATTCAGTACTTC. Amino acid sequence: CASSVAPGTRENIQYF.

With respect to this clonotype: A far larger clone is only one base removed, so a read error is likely. The genes are TRBV28 and TRBJ1-5; D possibly corresponds to TRBD1 (5 bases). V was clipped by 6 bases and J by 5 bases, with 17 bases between them. CDR3 length: 15 amino acids. Germline V lookup: CDR1 MDHEN, CDR2 SYDVKM. The CDR3 DNA reads as TGTGCCAGCAGGCGGCGGGGGACTCACTATCAGCCCCAGCATTTT. Translating it yields CASRRRGTHYQPQHF.

In regard to this clonotype: A far larger clone is a single base away, which makes a read error likely. The chain combines TRBV6-6 with TRBJ2-7; weak D call: TRBD2 (5 bases). This CDR3 is 15 amino acids long. Germline CDR1 is MNHNY and CDR2 is SVGAGI (reference sequence). The CDR3 is CASSKEWNGDYEQCF. CDR3 coding DNA: TGTGCCAGCAGCAAAGAATGGAACGGAGACTACGAGCAGTGCTTC.

This clonotype was found many times. The chain uses TRBV29-1 and TRBJ2-5, with 12 bases aligning to TRBD2. V dropped 4 bases and J dropped 5; count of bases not matched to a gene: 5. Germline CDR1 SQVTM, CDR2 ANQGSEA. This CDR3 spans 14 amino acids. The CDR3 here is CSVVLAGGPETQYF. The CDR3 bases are TGCAGCGTTGTCCTAGCGGGAGGGCCGGAGACCCAGTACTTC. The complete variable domain, with remaining parts taken from reference TRBV29-1 and TRBJ2-5, reads SAVISQKPSRDICQRGTSLTIQCQVDSQVTMMFWYRQQPGQSLTLIATANQGSEATYESGFVIDKFPISRPNLTFSTLTVSNMSPEDSSIYLCSVVLAGGPETQYFGPGTRLLVL.